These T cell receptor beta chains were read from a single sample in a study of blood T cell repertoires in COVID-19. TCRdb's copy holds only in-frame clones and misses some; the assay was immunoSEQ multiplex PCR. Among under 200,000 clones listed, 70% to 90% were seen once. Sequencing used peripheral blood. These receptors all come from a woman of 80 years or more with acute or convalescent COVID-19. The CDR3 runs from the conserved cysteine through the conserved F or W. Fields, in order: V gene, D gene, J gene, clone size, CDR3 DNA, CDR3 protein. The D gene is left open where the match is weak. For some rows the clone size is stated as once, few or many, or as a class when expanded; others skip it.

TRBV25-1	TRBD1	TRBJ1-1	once	TGTGCCAGCAGTGAATCTAGGGGGCTGGCTTTCTTT	CASSESRGLAFF
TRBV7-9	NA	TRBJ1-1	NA	TGTGCCAGCATGACCCTGCCCCAGGGGACTGAAGCTTTCTTT	CASMTLPQGTEAFF
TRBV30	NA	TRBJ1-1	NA	TGTGCCTGGATTTGGGACATGAACACTGAAGCTTTCTTT	CAWIWDMNTEAFF
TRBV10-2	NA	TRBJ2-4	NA	TGCGCCACCCAAACTAGACACAACGTAGCCAAAAACATTCAGTACTTC	CATQTRHNVAKNIQYF
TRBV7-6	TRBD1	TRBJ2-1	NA	TGTGCCAGCAGCTTAGAGGGACAGGGGATAGGGAATGAGCAGTTCTTC	CASSLEGQGIGNEQFF
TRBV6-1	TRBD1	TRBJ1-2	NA	TGTGCCAGCAGTGAAACTCAGGGGGCGGGAGGCTACACCTTC	CASSETQGAGGYTF
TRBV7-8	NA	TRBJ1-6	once	TGTGCCAGCAGCTTAGTTCGGGGGGCCAATAATTCACCCCTCCACTTT	CASSLVRGANNSPLHF
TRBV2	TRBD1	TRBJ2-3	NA	TGTGCCAGCATTTATCAAGGGACAGGCAGTGGGACGCAGTATTTT	CASIYQGTGSGTQYF
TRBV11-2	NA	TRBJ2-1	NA	TGTGCCAGCAGCTTAGATCAGTGGAATGAGCAGTTCTTC	CASSLDQWNEQFF
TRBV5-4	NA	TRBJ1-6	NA	TGTGCCAGCAGCCTTGGTTCGGGGGACTTCTCACCCCTCCACTTT	CASSLGSGDFSPLHF
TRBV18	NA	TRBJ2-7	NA	TGTGCCAGCTCACCATACCTAAGCGGCCTGGAGCAGTACTTC	CASSPYLSGLEQYF
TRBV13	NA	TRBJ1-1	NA	TGTGCCAGCAGCTTACGGGGCACTGAAGCTTTCTTT	CASSLRGTEAFF
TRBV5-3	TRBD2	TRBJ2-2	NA	TGTGCCAGAAGCCCCTGGGCTAGCGGGAGGCCGGGCACCGGGGAGCTGTTTTTT	CARSPWASGRPGTGELFF
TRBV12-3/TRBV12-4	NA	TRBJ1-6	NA	TGTGCCAGCAGTCCTACCATAAATTCACCCCTCCACTTT	CASSPTINSPLHF
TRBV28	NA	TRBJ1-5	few	TGTGCCAGCATGTTCGCTTTGGCGGGAATCGGTCAGCCCCAGCATTTT	CASMFALAGIGQPQHF
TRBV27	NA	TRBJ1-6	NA	TGTGCCAGCAGTTTACTTCGGGGGGGTCTTAGGTCCCTCCACTTT	CASSLLRGGLRSLHF
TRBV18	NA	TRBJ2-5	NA	TGTGCCAGCTCACCGGACTCGCCCGGACTACAAGAGACCCAGTACTTC	CASSPDSPGLQETQYF
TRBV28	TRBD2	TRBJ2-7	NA	TGTGCCAGCAGTTTAGGGCTAGCGGGAGGACGGGCCTCCTACGAGCAGTACTTC	CASSLGLAGGRASYEQYF
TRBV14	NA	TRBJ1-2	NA	TGTGCCAGCAGCCAAGATTACAGGGCATATGGCTACACCTTC	CASSQDYRAYGYTF
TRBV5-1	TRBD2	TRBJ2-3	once	TGCGCCAGCAAGAGGACTAGCATTCACACAGATACGCAGTATTTT	CASKRTSIHTDTQYF
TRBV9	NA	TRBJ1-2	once	TGTGCCAGCAGCCCTCGATCCGCCGGTGACTATGGCTACACCTTC	CASSPRSAGDYGYTF
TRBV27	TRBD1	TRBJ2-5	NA	TGTGCCAGCAGTTCCGGACAGGGGGCATGGGAGACCCAGTACTTC	CASSSGQGAWETQYF
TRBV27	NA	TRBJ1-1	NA	TGTGCCAGCAGTTTTTTCAGAAACACTGAAGCTTTCTTT	CASSFFRNTEAFF
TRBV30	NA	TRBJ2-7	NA	TGTGCCTGGAGTCAGGAGGGGGCCGGCGAGCAGTACTTC	CAWSQEGAGEQYF
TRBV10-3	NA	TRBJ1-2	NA	TGTGCCACCCAAGGGGGATATGGGTATGGCTACACCTTC	CATQGGYGYGYTF
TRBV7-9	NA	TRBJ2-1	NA	TGTGCCAGCATCCCTCGGGGGCGGGAGTCGGGGAATGAGCAGTTCTTC	CASIPRGRESGNEQFF
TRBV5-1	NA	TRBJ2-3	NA	TGCGCCAGCAGCTCCCAAGGACTCTCTGATACGCAGTATTTT	CASSSQGLSDTQYF
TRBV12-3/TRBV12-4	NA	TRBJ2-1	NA	TGTGCCAGCAGCCGGGGGAATGAGCAGTTCTTC	CASSRGNEQFF
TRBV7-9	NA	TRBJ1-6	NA	TGTGCCAGCAGCTTAGGAGGGAACCCACCCCTCCACTTT	CASSLGGNPPLHF
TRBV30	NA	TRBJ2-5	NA	TGTGCCTGGAGCGCAGGGCTAGGGGAGACCCAGTACTTC	CAWSAGLGETQYF
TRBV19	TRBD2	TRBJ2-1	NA	TGTGCCAGTAGTCCAAGCGGGAGGTTCTACAATGAGCAGTTCTTC	CASSPSGRFYNEQFF
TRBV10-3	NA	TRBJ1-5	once	TGTGCCATCAGTGAGTCCGGGGTACAGCCCCAGCATTTT	CAISESGVQPQHF
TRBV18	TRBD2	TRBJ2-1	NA	TGTGCCAGCTCACCCCCTGGGACTAACGGGAATCAGTTCTTC	CASSPPGTNGNQFF
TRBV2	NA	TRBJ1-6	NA	TGTGCCAGCAGTGAACAGGGTCGTCATTCACCCCTCCACTTT	CASSEQGRHSPLHF
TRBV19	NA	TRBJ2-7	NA	TGTGCCAGTAGTAATCAGGGGCCCCACCTCGAGCAGTACTTC	CASSNQGPHLEQYF
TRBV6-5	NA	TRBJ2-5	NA	TGTGCCAGCAGTCTGGCGGGCAGGGAGACCCAGTACTTC	CASSLAGRETQYF
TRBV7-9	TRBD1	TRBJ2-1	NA	TGTGCCAGCAGCCCTATGGGACAGCTAAACAATGAGCAGTTCTTC	CASSPMGQLNNEQFF
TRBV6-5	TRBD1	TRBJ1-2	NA	TGTGCCAGCAGTTACGGGACAGACAGTTATGGCTACACCTTC	CASSYGTDSYGYTF
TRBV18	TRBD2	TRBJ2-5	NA	TGTGCCAGCTCAGAGCTAGCGGGAGGTGGAGAGACCCAGTACTTC	CASSELAGGGETQYF
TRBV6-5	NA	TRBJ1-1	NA	TGTGCCAGCAGTTACTCGACGGGCACTGAAGCTTTCTTT	CASSYSTGTEAFF
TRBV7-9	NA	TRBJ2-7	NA	TGTGCCAGCAGCCAACCCGGACAGCCCACCCACGAGCAGTACTTC	CASSQPGQPTHEQYF
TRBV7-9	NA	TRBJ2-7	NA	TGTGCCAGCAGCTTAGCGCTGGCGACACGACCCTACGAGCAGTACTTC	CASSLALATRPYEQYF
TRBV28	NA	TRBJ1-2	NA	TGTGCCAGCACTTTACAAGGGGCGCGAGGCTACACCTTC	CASTLQGARGYTF
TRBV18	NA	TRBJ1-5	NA	TGTGCCAGCTCATCCCAGGGATCGGGCCAGCCCCAGCATTTT	CASSSQGSGQPQHF
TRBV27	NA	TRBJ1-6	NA	TGTGCCAGCACCCAACCCGGGGAGAGTTCACCCCTCCACTTT	CASTQPGESSPLHF
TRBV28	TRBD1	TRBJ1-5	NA	TGTGCCCACACAGGGGGGTGGGATCAGCCCCAGCATTTT	CAHTGGWDQPQHF
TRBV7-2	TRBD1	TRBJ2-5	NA	TGTGCCAGCAGCTTCCGACAGGGTCCCCAAGAGACCCAGTACTTC	CASSFRQGPQETQYF
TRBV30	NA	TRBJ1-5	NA	TGTGCCTGGAGTGTTTATCCGGGAAACCTAAAGAATCAGCCCCAGCATTTT	CAWSVYPGNLKNQPQHF